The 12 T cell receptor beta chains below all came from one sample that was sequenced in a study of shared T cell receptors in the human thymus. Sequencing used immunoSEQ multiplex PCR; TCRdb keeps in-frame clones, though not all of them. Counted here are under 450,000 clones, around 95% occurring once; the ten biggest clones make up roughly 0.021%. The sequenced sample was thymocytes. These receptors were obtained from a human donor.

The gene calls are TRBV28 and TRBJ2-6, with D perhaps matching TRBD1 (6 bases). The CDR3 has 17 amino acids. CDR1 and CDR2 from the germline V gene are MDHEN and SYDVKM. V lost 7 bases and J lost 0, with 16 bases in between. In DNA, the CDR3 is TGTGCCAGCACCTCACACAGGGATAGCTCTGGGGCCAACGTCCTGACTTTC. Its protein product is CASTSHRDSSGANVLTF.

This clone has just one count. The CDR3 here is CAIKGDDSYNEQFF. The CDR3 DNA reads TGTGCCATCAAAGGGGACGACTCCTACAATGAGCAGTTCTTC. The chain is built from TRBV10-3 and TRBJ2-1; possibly TRBD1 or TRBD2 for D (5 bases each). From germline, CDR1 is ENHRY and CDR2 SYGVKD. Trimming stripped 7 bases from V and 0 bases from J, with 10 bases between. CDR3 size: 14 residues.

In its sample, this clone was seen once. The CDR3 loop reads CATSRTSGSPGNTIYF. CDR3 nucleotides: TGTGCCACCAGCAGAACCTCAGGGTCCCCTGGAAACACCATATATTTT. V and J are TRBV15 and TRBJ1-3, with D possibly being TRBD1 (5 bases). V gave up 2 bases and J gave up 2 bases, with 13 bases separating them. The CDR3 sequence is 16 residues long. Germline V gives CDR1 LNHNV, CDR2 YYDKDF (reference sequence).

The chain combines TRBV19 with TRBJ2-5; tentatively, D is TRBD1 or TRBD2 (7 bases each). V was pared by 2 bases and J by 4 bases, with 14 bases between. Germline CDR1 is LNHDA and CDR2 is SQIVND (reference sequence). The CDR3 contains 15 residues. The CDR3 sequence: CASSIYQGGRETQYF. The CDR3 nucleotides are TGTGCCAGTAGTATATACCAGGGGGGGAGAGAGACCCAGTACTTC.

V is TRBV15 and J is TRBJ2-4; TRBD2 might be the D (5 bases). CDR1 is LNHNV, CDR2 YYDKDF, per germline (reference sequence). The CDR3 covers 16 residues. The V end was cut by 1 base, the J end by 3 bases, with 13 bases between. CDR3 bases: TGTGCCACCAGCAGAGCCCCTAGCTGGGGCAAAAACATTCAGTACTTC. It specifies CATSRAPSWGKNIQYF. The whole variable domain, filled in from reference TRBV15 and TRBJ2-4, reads DAMVIQNPRYQVTQFGKPVTLSCSQTLNHNVMYWYQQKSSQAPKLLFHYYDKDFNNEADTPDNFQSRRPNTSFCFLDIRSPGLGDTAMYLCATSRAPSWGKNIQYFGAGTRLSVL.

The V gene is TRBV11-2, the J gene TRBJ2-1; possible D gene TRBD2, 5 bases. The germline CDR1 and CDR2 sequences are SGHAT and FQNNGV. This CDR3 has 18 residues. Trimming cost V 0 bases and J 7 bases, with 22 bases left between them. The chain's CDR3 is CASSLDRLAPTPENEQFF. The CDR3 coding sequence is TGTGCCAGCAGCTTAGATCGGCTAGCTCCGACTCCAGAGAATGAGCAGTTCTTC.

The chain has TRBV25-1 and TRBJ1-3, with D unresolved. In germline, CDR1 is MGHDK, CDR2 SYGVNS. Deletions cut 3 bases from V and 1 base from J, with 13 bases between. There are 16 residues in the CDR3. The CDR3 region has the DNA TGTGCCAGCAGTGAGGTCCCACACGCGTCTGGAAACACCATATATTTT. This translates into CASSEVPHASGNTIYF.

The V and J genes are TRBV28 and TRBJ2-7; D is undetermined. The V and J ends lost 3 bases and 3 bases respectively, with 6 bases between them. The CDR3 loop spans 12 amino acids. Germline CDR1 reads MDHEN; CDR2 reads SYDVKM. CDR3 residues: CASSFLFYEQYF. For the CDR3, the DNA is TGTGCCAGCAGTTTCCTTTTCTACGAGCAGTACTTC.

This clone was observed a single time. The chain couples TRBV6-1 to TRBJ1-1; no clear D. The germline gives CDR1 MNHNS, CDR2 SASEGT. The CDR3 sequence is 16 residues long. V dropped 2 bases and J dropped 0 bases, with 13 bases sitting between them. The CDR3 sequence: CASSELYRTVNTEAFF. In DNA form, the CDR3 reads TGTGCCAGCAGTGAACTGTACCGGACGGTGAACACTGAAGCTTTCTTT.

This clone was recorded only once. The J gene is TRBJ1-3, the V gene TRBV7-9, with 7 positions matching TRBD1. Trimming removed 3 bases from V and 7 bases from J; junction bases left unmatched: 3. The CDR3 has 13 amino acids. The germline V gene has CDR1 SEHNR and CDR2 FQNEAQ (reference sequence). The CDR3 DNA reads TGTGCCAGCAGCTTCGGACAGGAGAACACCATATATTTT. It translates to CASSFGQENTIYF.

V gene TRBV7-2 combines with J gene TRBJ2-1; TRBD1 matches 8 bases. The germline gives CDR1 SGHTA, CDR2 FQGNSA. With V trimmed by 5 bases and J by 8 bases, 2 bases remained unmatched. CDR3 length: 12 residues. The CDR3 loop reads CASSGQGYEQFF. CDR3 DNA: TGTGCCAGCAGCGGACAGGGATATGAGCAGTTCTTC.

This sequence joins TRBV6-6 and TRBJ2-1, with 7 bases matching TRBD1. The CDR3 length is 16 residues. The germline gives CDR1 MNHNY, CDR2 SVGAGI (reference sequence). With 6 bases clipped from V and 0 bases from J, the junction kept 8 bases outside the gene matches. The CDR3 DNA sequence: TGTGCCAGCAGCCCACTCAGGGGGAGCTCCTACAATGAGCAGTTCTTC. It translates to CASSPLRGSSYNEQFF.